The next 6 T cell receptor beta chains were all read from a single sample in a study of CD8 T cells in ankylosing spondylitis. TCRdb passed the 5' RACE reads through MiXCR, listing each CDR3 protein once. The data hold approximately 250,000 distinct CDR3 sequences, with roughly 32% observed a single time. The source material was blood, either unsorted or a sorted T cell fraction (not recorded which). These TCRs come from a male donor with ankylosing spondylitis or in good health (not recorded which).

This clonotype has more than one count but fewer than ten. The chain is built from TRBV20-1 and TRBJ1-5, with D perhaps matching TRBD1 (6 bases). The germline V gene encodes CDR1 DFQATT and CDR2 SNEGSKA (reference sequence). Trimming removed 6 bases at V and 1 base at J, with 13 bases between. The CDR3 is 14 amino acids. DNA for the CDR3: TGCAGTGCAAGGACAGATCAGAGCAATCAGCCCCAGCATTTT. It is translated as CSARTDQSNQPQHF.

The chain recombines TRBV7-2 with TRBJ2-5, with D perhaps TRBD2 (5 bases). Trimming left V 3 bases short and J 4 bases short, with 6 bases between. The CDR3 loop spans 12 amino acids. CDR1 SGHTA and CDR2 FQGNSA come from the germline V gene. The CDR3 nucleotides are TGTGCCAGCAGCTTTGGGAGAGAGACCCAGTACTTC. It encodes CASSFGRETQYF.

This clonotype was counted only a few times. The chain recombines TRBV11-2 with TRBJ2-1; 11 bases fit TRBD1. The J segment lost 3 bases and the V segment lost 0 bases, leaving 7 bases of the junction unmatched. This CDR3 comprises 18 residues. Germline V gene data show CDR1 as SGHAT and CDR2 as FQNNGV. This chain's CDR3 is CASSLESGGQGDYNEQFF. The CDR3 DNA reads TGTGCCAGCAGCTTAGAATCAGGGGGACAGGGGGACTACAATGAGCAGTTCTTC.

The rearrangement joins TRBV10-2 to TRBJ1-5, with D possibly being TRBD1 (5 bases). The CDR3 is made up of 13 amino acids. Germline V CDR1 and CDR2: WSHSY, SAAADI. Between the trimmed V and J ends, which lost 11 bases and 1 base, there was a span of 12 bases. CDR3 in amino acids: CACRGSSNQPQHF. The CDR3, as DNA: TGCGCCTGCCGGGGGTCAAGCAATCAGCCCCAGCATTTT.

This clonotype was observed once. The chain is built from TRBV12-3 or TRBV12-4 and TRBJ2-5; unclear D gene. The CDR3 sequence is 14 residues long. V was trimmed by 6 bases and J by 7 bases, leaving 18 bases between them. The CDR3, as DNA: TGTGCCAGCAGCCCTGAGAGGCCAGCGTGGACCCAGTACTTC. Translating it yields CASSPERPAWTQYF.

This clonotype was found a few times. V is TRBV20-1 and J is TRBJ1-3; D is uncertain. CDR1 and CDR2 from the germline V gene are DFQATT and SNEGSKA (reference sequence). The CDR3 is 13 residues long. V gave up 5 bases and J gave up 0 bases, with 8 bases separating them. The CDR3 region is CSASTVSGNTIYF. CDR3 nucleotide sequence: TGCAGTGCTTCAACAGTCTCTGGAAACACCATATATTTT.